This T cell receptor beta chain was observed in a study of chemoradiotherapy in HPV16-positive cancers. The overall study: Two HPV16-positive patients' cells yielded candidate HPV-specific clones and common motifs. Findings of the study overall: Candidate HPV-specific clones and E7-related TCR motifs grew in tumor during treatment. The functional HPV-specific definition rests on just two HPV16-positive patients.

A note on this clone: The antigen is not known.

Germline V gene sequence: CDR1 SQVTM, CDR2 ANQGSEA. V was clipped by 4 bases and J by 0 bases, with 14 bases between them. The CDR3 runs to 15 residues. Only in-frame clones appear in the TCRdb table, and some are missing; sequencing was by immunoSEQ multiplex PCR. There are 700 to 1,000 clones in the sample; about 78% occur only once, and about 13% lies in the top ten. This sequence was found in a human donor with HPV-associated anogenital cancer. Sequenced material: tumor tissue, taken from a patient who underwent chemoradiotherapy. This rearrangement joins TRBV29-1 to TRBJ2-3; perhaps TRBD2 as D (5 bases). CDR3 in amino acids: CSVGERTVSTDTQYF. DNA of the CDR3: TGCAGCGTTGGTGAGCGGACGGTCAGCACAGATACGCAGTATTTT.